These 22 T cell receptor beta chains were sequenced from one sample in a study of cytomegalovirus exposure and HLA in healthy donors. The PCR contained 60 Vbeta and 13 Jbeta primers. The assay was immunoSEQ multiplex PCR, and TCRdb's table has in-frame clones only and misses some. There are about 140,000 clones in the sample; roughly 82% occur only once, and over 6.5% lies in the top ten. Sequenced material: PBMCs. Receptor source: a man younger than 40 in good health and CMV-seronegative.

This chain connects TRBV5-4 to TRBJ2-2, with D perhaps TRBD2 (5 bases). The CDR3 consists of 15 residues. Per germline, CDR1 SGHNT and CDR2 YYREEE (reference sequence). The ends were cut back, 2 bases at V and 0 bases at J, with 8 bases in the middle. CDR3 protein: CASSFRDTNTGELFF. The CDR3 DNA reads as TGTGCCAGCAGCTTCCGGGATACGAACACCGGGGAGCTGTTTTTT. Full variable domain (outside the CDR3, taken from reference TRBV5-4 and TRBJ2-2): ETGVTQSPTHLIKTRGQQVTLRCSSQSGHNTVSWYQQALGQGPQFIFQYYREEENGRGNFPPRFSGLQFPNYSSELNVNALELDDSALYLCASSFRDTNTGELFFGEGSRLTVL.

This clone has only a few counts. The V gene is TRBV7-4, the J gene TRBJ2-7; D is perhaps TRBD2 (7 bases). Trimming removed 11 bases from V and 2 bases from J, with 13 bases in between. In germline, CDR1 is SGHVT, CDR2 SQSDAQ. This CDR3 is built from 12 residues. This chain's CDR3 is CAGRGGAYEQYF. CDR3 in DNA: TGTGCCGGTAGGGGGGGGGCCTACGAGCAGTACTTC.

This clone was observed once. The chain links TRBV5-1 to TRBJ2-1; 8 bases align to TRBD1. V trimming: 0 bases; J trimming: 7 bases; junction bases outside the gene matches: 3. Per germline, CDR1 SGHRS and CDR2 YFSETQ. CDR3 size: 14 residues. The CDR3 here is CASSLADRGNEQFF. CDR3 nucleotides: TGCGCCAGCAGCTTGGCCGACAGGGGAAATGAGCAGTTCTTC.

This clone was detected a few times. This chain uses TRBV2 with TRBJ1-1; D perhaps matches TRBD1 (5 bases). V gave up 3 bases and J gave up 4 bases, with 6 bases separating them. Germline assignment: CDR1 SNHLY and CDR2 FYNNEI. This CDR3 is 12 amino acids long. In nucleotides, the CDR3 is TGTGCCAGCAGTGACGGGGGCACTGAAGCTTTCTTT. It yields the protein CASSDGGTEAFF.

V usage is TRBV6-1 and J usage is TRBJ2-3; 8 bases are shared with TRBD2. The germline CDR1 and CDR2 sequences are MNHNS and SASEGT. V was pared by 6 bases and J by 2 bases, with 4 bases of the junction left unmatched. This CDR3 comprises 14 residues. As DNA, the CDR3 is TGTGCCAGCAGGGCGGGGGGATCCACAGATACGCAGTATTTT. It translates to CASRAGGSTDTQYF.

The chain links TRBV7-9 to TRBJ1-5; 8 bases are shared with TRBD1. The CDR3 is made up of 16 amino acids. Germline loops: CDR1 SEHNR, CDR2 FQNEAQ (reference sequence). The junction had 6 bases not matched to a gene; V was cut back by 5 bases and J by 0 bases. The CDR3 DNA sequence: TGTGCCAGCAGCACCCACAGGGGGGATAGCAATCAGCCCCAGCATTTT. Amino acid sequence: CASSTHRGDSNQPQHF.

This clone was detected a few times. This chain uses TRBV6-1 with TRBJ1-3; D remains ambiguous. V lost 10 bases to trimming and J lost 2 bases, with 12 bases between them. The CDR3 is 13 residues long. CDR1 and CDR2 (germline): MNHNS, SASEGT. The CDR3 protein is CATTGFPGNTIYF. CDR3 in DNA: TGTGCCACCACGGGTTTCCCTGGAAACACCATATATTTT.

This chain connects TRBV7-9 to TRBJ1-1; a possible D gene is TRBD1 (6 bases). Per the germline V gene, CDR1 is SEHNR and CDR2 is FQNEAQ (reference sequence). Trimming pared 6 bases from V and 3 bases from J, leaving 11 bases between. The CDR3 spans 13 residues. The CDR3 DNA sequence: TGTGCCAGCAGTTTTTCAGGGGACACTGAAGCTTTCTTT. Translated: CASSFSGDTEAFF.

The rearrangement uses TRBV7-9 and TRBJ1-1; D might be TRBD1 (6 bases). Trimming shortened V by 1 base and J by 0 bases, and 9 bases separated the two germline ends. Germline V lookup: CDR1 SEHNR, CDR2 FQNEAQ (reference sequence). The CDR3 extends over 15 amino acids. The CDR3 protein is CASSLDRELNTEAFF. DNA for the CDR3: TGTGCCAGCAGCTTAGACAGGGAACTGAACACTGAAGCTTTCTTT. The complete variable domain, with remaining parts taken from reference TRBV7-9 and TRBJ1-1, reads DTGVSQNPRHKITKRGQNVTFRCDPISEHNRLYWYRQTLGQGPEFLTYFQNEAQLEKSRLLSDRFSAERPKGSFSTLEIQRTEQGDSAMYLCASSLDRELNTEAFFGQGTRLTVV.

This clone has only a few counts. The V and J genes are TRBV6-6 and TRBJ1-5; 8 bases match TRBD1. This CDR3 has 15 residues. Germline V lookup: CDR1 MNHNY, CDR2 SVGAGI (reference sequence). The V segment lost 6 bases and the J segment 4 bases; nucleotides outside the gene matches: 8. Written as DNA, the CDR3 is TGTGCCAGCAGCCCCCCGGGACAGGCTAATCAGCCCCAGCATTTT. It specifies CASSPPGQANQPQHF.

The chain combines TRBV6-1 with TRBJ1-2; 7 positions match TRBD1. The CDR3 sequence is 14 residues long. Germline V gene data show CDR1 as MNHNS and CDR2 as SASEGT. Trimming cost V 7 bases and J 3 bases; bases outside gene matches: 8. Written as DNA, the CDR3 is TGTGCCAGCACGAGGGGCAGGGGGGACTATGGCTACACCTTC. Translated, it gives CASTRGRGDYGYTF.

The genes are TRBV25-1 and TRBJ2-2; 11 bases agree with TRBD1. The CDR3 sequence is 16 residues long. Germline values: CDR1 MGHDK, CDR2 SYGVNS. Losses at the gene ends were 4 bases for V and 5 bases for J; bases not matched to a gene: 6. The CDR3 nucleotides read TGTGCCAGCAGTGGACTGGACAGGGGGCGAACCGGGGAGCTGTTTTTT. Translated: CASSGLDRGRTGELFF.

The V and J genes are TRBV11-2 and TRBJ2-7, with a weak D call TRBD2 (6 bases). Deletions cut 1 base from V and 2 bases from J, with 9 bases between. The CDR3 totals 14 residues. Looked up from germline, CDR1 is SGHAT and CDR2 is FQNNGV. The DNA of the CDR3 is TGTGCCAGCAGCTTAGGAACGGGGGCCTACGAGCAGTACTTC. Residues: CASSLGTGAYEQYF.

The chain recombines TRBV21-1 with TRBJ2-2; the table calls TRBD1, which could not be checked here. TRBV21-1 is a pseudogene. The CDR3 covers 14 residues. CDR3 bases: TGTGCCAGCAGCAAAAGGAGGGGGCTCGGGGAGCTGTTTTTT. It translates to CASSKRRGLGELFF.

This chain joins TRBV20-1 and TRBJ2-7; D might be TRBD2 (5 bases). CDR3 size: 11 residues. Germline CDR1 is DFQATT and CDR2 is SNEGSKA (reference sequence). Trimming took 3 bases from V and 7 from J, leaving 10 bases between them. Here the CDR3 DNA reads TGCAGTGCTAGCGGTCCGGGGGAGCAGTACTTC. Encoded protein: CSASGPGEQYF.

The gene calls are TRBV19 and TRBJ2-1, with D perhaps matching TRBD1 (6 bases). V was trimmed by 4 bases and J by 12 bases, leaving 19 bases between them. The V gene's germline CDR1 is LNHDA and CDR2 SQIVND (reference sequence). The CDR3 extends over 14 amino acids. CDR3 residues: CASSTFLRGSVQFF. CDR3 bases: TGTGCCAGTAGTACCTTTTTAAGGGGGAGTGTGCAGTTCTTC.

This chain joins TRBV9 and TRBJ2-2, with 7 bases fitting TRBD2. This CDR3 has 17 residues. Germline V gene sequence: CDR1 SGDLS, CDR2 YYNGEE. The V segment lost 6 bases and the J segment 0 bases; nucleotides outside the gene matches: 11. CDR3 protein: CASTKFAGDANTGELFF. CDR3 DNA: TGTGCCAGCACCAAATTTGCGGGGGACGCGAACACCGGGGAGCTGTTTTTT.

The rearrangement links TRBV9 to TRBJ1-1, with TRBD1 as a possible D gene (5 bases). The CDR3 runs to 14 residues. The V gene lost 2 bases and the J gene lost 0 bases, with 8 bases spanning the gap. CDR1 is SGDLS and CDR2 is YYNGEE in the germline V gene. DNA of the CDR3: TGTGCCAGCAGCGTGGGGGGAGTGAACACTGAAGCTTTCTTT. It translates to CASSVGGVNTEAFF.

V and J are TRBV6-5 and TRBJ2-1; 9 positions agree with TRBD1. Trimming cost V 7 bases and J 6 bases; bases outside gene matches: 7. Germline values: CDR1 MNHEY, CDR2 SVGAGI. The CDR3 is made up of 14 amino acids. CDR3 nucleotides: TGTGCCAGCACCGGGACAGGGTCCGCCAATGAGCAGTTCTTC. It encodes CASTGTGSANEQFF.

In DNA form, the CDR3 reads TGTGCCAGCAGTACTCTAGCGGGGGGCCAGGGGAATACGCAGTATTTT. Amino acids: CASSTLAGGQGNTQYF. The chain uses TRBV27 and TRBJ2-3; 11 bases match TRBD2. V was pared by 5 bases and J by 7 bases, with 11 bases of the junction left unmatched. The CDR3 runs to 16 residues. Germline-derived CDR1 and CDR2 are MNHEY and SMNVEV (reference sequence).

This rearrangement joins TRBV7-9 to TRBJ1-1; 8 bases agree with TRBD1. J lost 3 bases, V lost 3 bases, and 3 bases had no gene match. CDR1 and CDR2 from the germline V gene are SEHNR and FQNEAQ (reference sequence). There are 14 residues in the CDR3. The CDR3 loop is CASSFQQGDTEAFF. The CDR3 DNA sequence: TGTGCCAGCAGCTTCCAACAGGGGGACACTGAAGCTTTCTTT.

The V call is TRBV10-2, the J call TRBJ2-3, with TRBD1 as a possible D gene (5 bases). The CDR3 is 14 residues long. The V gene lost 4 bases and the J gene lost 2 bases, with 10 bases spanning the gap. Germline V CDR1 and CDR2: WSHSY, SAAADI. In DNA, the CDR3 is TGCGCCAGCAGTGTGACAGAACCCACAGATACGCAGTATTTT. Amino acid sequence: CASSVTEPTDTQYF.